One sample yielded the 16 T cell receptor beta chains listed below, sequenced in a study of CD8 T cells in Susac syndrome. The RNA input was about 0.5 to 1 ug, and it was reverse transcribed with random hexamers. TCRdb re-called the immunoSEQ multiplex PCR reads with MiXCR, one entry per CDR3 protein. The table records some 200,000 distinct CDR3 sequences, over 85% of them present only once. The sequencing input was CD4+ T cells from PBMCs. These receptors all stem from a human donor in good health.

The chain combines TRBV6-2 or TRBV6-3 with TRBJ2-2; the match to TRBD2 covers 12 bases. This CDR3 has 18 amino acids. CDR1 and CDR2 (germline): MNHEY, SVGEGT. V lost 2 bases to trimming and J lost 4 bases; unmatched junction nucleotides: 8. The CDR3 loop is CASSYGLAGSYSTGELFF. In DNA, the CDR3 is TGTGCCAGCAGTTACGGACTAGCGGGATCTTATTCCACCGGGGAGCTGTTTTTT.

V and J are TRBV19 and TRBJ2-3; D possibly corresponds to TRBD2 (5 bases). The CDR3 sequence is 14 residues long. Germline-derived CDR1 and CDR2 are LNHDA and SQIVND (reference sequence). With 7 bases removed from V and 5 bases from J, the gap between germline ends came to 16 bases. The CDR3 DNA sequence: TGTGCCAGTATACCCAGCGGAGCTCGAGATACGCAGTATTTT. The encoded protein is CASIPSGARDTQYF.

The chain joins TRBV20-1 to TRBJ2-1, with 7 bases matching TRBD1. Germline values: CDR1 DFQATT, CDR2 SNEGSKA (reference sequence). The length of the CDR3 is 15 residues. Trimming cost V 0 bases and J 8 bases; bases outside gene matches: 10. CDR3 DNA: TGCAGTGCTAGAGATCTGGACAGGCGCGGTGATGAGCAGTTCTTC. Residues: CSARDLDRRGDEQFF.

This clonotype has only one observation. The chain employs TRBV29-1 and TRBJ2-5; either TRBD1 or TRBD2 may fit D (5 bases each). The CDR3 totals 13 residues. The germline gives CDR1 SQVTM, CDR2 ANQGSEA. V shed 5 bases and J shed 1 base, with 11 bases lying between them. The CDR3: CSVRRDLQETQYF. CDR3 DNA sequence: TGCAGCGTTCGAAGGGACCTCCAAGAGACCCAGTACTTC.

The CDR3 sequence: CASSQTAGGTNEQFF. For the CDR3, the DNA is TGTGCCAGCAGCCAAACTGCGGGAGGTACGAATGAGCAGTTCTTC. J is TRBJ2-1 and V is TRBV3-1; 8 nucleotides align to TRBD2. Germline values: CDR1 LGHDT, CDR2 YNNKEL (reference sequence). The CDR3 covers 15 residues. With V trimmed by 2 bases and J by 7 bases, 7 bases remained unmatched.

The chain has TRBV4-3 and TRBJ2-3; D gene uncertain. The germline gives CDR1 LGHNA, CDR2 YSLEER. With 2 bases removed from V and 4 bases from J, the gap between germline ends came to 7 bases. This CDR3 region has 13 residues. The CDR3 sequence: CASSQRSPDTQYF. CDR3 sequence (DNA): TGCGCCAGCAGCCAAAGAAGTCCAGATACGCAGTATTTT.

The V call is TRBV11-2, the J call TRBJ1-2; no clear D. Between the trimmed V and J ends, which lost 6 bases and 5 bases, there was a span of 13 bases. In germline, CDR1 is SGHAT, CDR2 FQNNGV. The CDR3 is 13 residues long. The CDR3 protein is CASRPEGEYGYTF. As DNA, the CDR3 is TGTGCCAGCAGACCAGAAGGCGAGTATGGCTACACCTTC. The full variable domain, rest sourced from reference TRBV11-2 and TRBJ1-2, is EAGVAQSPRYKIIEKRQSVAFWCNPISGHATLYWYQQILGQGPKLLIQFQNNGVVDDSQLPKDRFSAERLKGVDSTLKIQPAKLEDSAVYLCASRPEGEYGYTFGSGTRLTVV.

This chain links TRBV3-1 with TRBJ2-2; 7 bases are shared with TRBD1. J gave up 3 bases and V 7 bases, and 5 bases lay outside the gene matches. Germline values: CDR1 LGHDT, CDR2 YNNKEL (reference sequence). The CDR3 has 14 amino acids. CDR3 amino acids: CASTPGQHTGELFF. CDR3 DNA sequence: TGTGCCAGCACCCCGGGACAGCACACCGGGGAGCTGTTTTTT.

This chain joins TRBV7-9 and TRBJ2-1; D not resolved. The CDR3 is made up of 14 amino acids. In germline, CDR1 is SEHNR, CDR2 FQNEAQ (reference sequence). The germline V and J ends were trimmed by 6 bases and 5 bases, with 14 bases remaining between them. The CDR3 region is CASRWPLGDNEQFF. CDR3 bases: TGTGCCAGCAGATGGCCCCTTGGCGACAATGAGCAGTTCTTC.

The CDR3 is CATSRVAGGPNEQFF. The DNA for the CDR3 is TGTGCCACCAGCAGAGTTGCGGGAGGGCCCAATGAGCAGTTCTTC. The chain is built from TRBV15 and TRBJ2-1; 9 bases map to TRBD2. The CDR3 sequence is 15 residues long. J lost 6 bases, V lost 1 base, and 4 bases had no gene match. Per germline, CDR1 LNHNV and CDR2 YYDKDF (reference sequence).

The V gene is TRBV7-2, the J gene TRBJ2-1; possibly TRBD1 for D (6 bases). The V gene lost 3 bases and the J gene lost 12 bases, with 12 bases spanning the gap. This CDR3 contains 12 residues. In germline, CDR1 is SGHTA, CDR2 FQGNSA. CDR3 bases: TGTGCCAGCAGCTTTACAGGGTTGGCGCAGTTCTTC. Encoded protein: CASSFTGLAQFF.

The chain combines TRBV27 with TRBJ1-2; 7 bases are shared with TRBD1. This CDR3 is built from 16 residues. V was clipped by 5 bases and J by 3 bases; unmatched bases: 12. CDR1 and CDR2 from the germline V gene are MNHEY and SMNVEV (reference sequence). The CDR3 loop is CASSPLGDRAHYGYTF. The CDR3 coding sequence is TGTGCCAGCAGTCCGCTAGGAGACAGGGCACACTATGGCTACACCTTC.

This clonotype was seen once. The V call is TRBV30, the J call TRBJ1-5, with a tentative D call TRBD1 (5 bases). Trimming took off 6 bases at V and 2 bases at J, with 11 bases between the two ends. The CDR3 loop spans 13 amino acids. Per the germline V gene, CDR1 is GTSNPN and CDR2 is SVGIG (reference sequence). CDR3 coding DNA: TGTGCCTGCTCGCAGGGAGGCAATCAGCCCCAGCATTTT. Amino acid sequence: CACSQGGNQPQHF.

This clonotype was detected only once. The chain has TRBV19 and TRBJ2-6; D not resolved. The germline V and J ends were trimmed by 0 bases and 2 bases, with 8 bases remaining between them. The CDR3 is made up of 16 amino acids. Per the germline V gene, CDR1 is LNHDA and CDR2 is SQIVND (reference sequence). CDR3: CASSIEASPGANVLTF. DNA of the CDR3: TGTGCCAGTAGTATAGAGGCCTCCCCTGGGGCCAACGTCCTGACTTTC. The full variable domain, in which reference TRBV19 and TRBJ2-6 provide the parts outside the CDR3, is DGGITQSPKYLFRKEGQNVTLSCEQNLNHDAMYWYRQDPGQGLRLIYYSQIVNDFQKGDIAEGYSVSREKKESFPLTVTSAQKNPTAFYLCASSIEASPGANVLTFGAGSRLTVL.

The chain couples TRBV20-1 to TRBJ2-7; TRBD1 agrees at 8 bases. The V gene's germline CDR1 is DFQATT and CDR2 SNEGSKA (reference sequence). CDR3 length: 12 amino acids. Losses at the gene ends were 7 bases for V and 7 bases for J; bases not matched to a gene: 9. For the CDR3, the DNA is TGCAGTGTCCCAGGACGGGACAGGGAGCAGTACTTC. This encodes CSVPGRDREQYF.

This chain uses TRBV11-1 with TRBJ2-1; D gene ambiguous. This CDR3 has 15 amino acids. CDR1 is SGHAT and CDR2 is FQDESV in the germline V gene (reference sequence). V dropped 5 bases and J dropped 1 base, with 12 bases sitting between them. The CDR3 DNA follows: TGTGCCAGCAGCGCCCAACAGAGGTCCTACAATGAGCAGTTCTTC. This sequence encodes CASSAQQRSYNEQFF.